This T cell receptor beta chain stems from a study of T-cell memory formation after mild COVID-19. A remark on this clonotype: What it binds is not known.

Study-wide results and limits: Contracting CD4+ clones lay largely in CM and EM, with CD8+ ones residing in EMRA. Clones that contracted from day 15 to 85 had balanced CD4/CD8; later expanders were CD4+ biased.

The V and J ends lost 3 bases and 5 bases, in that order; junction bases with no gene match: 4. Germline V CDR1 and CDR2: LNHNV, YYDKDF (reference sequence). The CDR3 contains 15 residues. Constant-segment primers were used for 5'RACE, and the resulting TCR alpha and TCR beta cDNA libraries carried sample barcodes and UMIs. A single record per CDR3 protein comes from TCRdb applying MiXCR to the 5' RACE reads. The sample shows 350,000 to 450,000 distinct CDR3 sequences, around 27% of them seen only once. The J gene is TRBJ1-4, the V gene TRBV15; 9 nucleotides match TRBD1. The clonotype comes from an adult woman who had mild COVID-19 (a few samples of this study predate the infection). Cell type and time point are not known. The specimen was PBMCs or a T cell subset sorted from them (not recorded which). The CDR3 spells CATSSRQGGNEKLFF. CDR3 nucleotide sequence: TGTGCCACCAGCAGCCGACAGGGGGGCAATGAAAAACTGTTTTTT.